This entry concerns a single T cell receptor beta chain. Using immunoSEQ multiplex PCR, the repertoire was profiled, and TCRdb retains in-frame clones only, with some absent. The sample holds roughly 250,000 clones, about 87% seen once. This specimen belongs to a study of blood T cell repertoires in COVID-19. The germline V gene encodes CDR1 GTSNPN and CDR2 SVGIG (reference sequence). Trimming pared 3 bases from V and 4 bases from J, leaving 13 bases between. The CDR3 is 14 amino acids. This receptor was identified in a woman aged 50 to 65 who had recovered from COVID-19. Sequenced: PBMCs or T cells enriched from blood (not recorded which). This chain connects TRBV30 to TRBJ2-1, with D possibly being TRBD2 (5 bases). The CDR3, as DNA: TGTGCCTGGAGACCGGAGGCACGATACAATGAGCAGTTCTTC. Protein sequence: CAWRPEARYNEQFF.